The 10 T cell receptor beta chains presented below share a single source sample, sequenced in a study of shared clonotypes between healthy human individuals. Clones were read by immunoSEQ multiplex PCR, and TCRdb kept only the in-frame ones, dropping some. The data show some 1,900,000 clones, approximately 94% seen once. Naive CD8 cells comprised CD45RO-negative, CCR7-positively selected cells, excluding terminally differentiated effector memory CD45RA+ cells. The specimen sequenced was naive CD8+ T cells sorted from blood. These receptors were collected from a man in his late teens or twenties in good health.

V is TRBV11-2 and J is TRBJ2-3, with D unresolved. Germline CDR1 reads SGHAT; CDR2 reads FQNNGV. V was cut by 5 bases and J by 0 bases, with 15 bases left in between. The CDR3 extends over 16 amino acids. Here the CDR3 reads CASSDRGAPSTDTQYF. CDR3 nucleotide sequence: TGTGCCAGCAGCGACCGAGGCGCCCCGAGCACAGATACGCAGTATTTT.

The CDR3, as DNA: TGTGCCAGCAGCTCCGCCGACTCGGGGACCTACGAGCAGTACTTC. This gives the protein CASSSADSGTYEQYF. J is TRBJ2-7 and V is TRBV7-9, with D possibly matching TRBD2 (5 bases). Germline V gene data show CDR1 as SEHNR and CDR2 as FQNEAQ (reference sequence). This CDR3 has 15 residues. V was shortened by 4 bases and J by 2 bases, with 15 bases between the two germline ends.

Of note for this clone: Other DNA sequences of this sample code for an identical CDR3. CDR3 sequence reads: CASSLAGTYNEQFF. In DNA form, the CDR3 reads TGCGCCAGCAGCTTGGCTGGCACCTACAATGAGCAGTTCTTC. This rearrangement joins TRBV5-1 to TRBJ2-1, with D uncertain. The length of the CDR3 is 14 residues. Germline V gene sequence: CDR1 SGHRS, CDR2 YFSETQ. V was cut by 0 bases and J by 2 bases, with 6 bases left in between.

This chain connects TRBV7-9 to TRBJ2-1, with D maybe TRBD1 (5 bases). This CDR3 has 15 amino acids. V gave up 5 bases and J gave up 0 bases, with 11 bases separating them. CDR1 is SEHNR and CDR2 is FQNEAQ in the germline V gene (reference sequence). Written as DNA, the CDR3 is TGTGCCAGCAGCCAGGTAGACAGCTCCTACAATGAGCAGTTCTTC. The encoded protein is CASSQVDSSYNEQFF.

This chain connects TRBV7-3 to TRBJ2-2; D ambiguous. The germline V gene encodes CDR1 SGHTA and CDR2 FQGTGA. The CDR3 spans 13 residues. V dropped 2 bases and J dropped 5 bases, with 6 bases sitting between them. The CDR3 nucleotides read TGTGCCAGCAGCTTATCTGGGACCGGGGAGCTGTTTTTT. It is translated as CASSLSGTGELFF.

This chain joins TRBV4-2 and TRBJ2-7, with D uncertain. Germline V gene sequence: CDR1 LGHNA, CDR2 YNFKEQ. Trimming stripped 0 bases from V and 7 bases from J, with 10 bases between. The CDR3 is made up of 13 amino acids. The CDR3 is CASSQDGGLEQYF. The CDR3 DNA follows: TGTGCCAGCAGCCAAGATGGCGGTCTGGAGCAGTACTTC.

This rearrangement joins TRBV7-8 to TRBJ2-7, with TRBD2 matching 7 bases. V lost 5 bases, J lost 1 base, and 8 bases stayed unmatched. The CDR3 runs 15 residues. CDR1 is SGHVS and CDR2 is FQNEAQ in the germline V gene. CDR3 coding DNA: TGTGCCAGCAGCCCGAGACTAGCCCCTTCCTACGAGCAGTACTTC. It yields the protein CASSPRLAPSYEQYF.

The rearrangement uses TRBV30 and TRBJ2-7; TRBD1 matches 7 bases. The CDR3 runs to 15 residues. V was pared by 0 bases and J by 2 bases, with 7 bases of the junction left unmatched. Germline CDR1 reads GTSNPN; CDR2 reads SVGIG (reference sequence). The DNA of the CDR3 is TGTGCCTGGAGTGTAATAGGGGACAGTACCTACGAGCAGTACTTC. Translation gives CAWSVIGDSTYEQYF.

Only one count was recorded for this clone. This rearrangement joins TRBV7-9 to TRBJ2-7, with 11 bases that match TRBD2. Per germline, CDR1 SEHNR and CDR2 FQNEAQ (reference sequence). CDR3 length equals 16 residues. The junction had 7 bases not matched to a gene; V was cut back by 0 bases and J by 6 bases. CDR3 region: CASSLAWELAGAEQYF. CDR3 coding DNA: TGTGCCAGCAGCTTAGCTTGGGAACTAGCGGGAGCCGAGCAGTACTTC.

This sequence joins TRBV15 and TRBJ1-6; tentatively, D is TRBD1 (5 bases). Trimming took 6 bases from V and 8 from J, leaving 14 bases between them. Looked up from germline, CDR1 is LNHNV and CDR2 is YYDKDF (reference sequence). The length of the CDR3 is 14 residues. Written as DNA, the CDR3 is TGTGCCACCAGTCGCTGGGAAGGGGATTCACCCCTCCACTTT. It yields the protein CATSRWEGDSPLHF. The full variable domain, in which reference TRBV15 and TRBJ1-6 provide the parts outside the CDR3, is DAMVIQNPRYQVTQFGKPVTLSCSQTLNHNVMYWYQQKSSQAPKLLFHYYDKDFNNEADTPDNFQSRRPNTSFCFLDIRSPGLGDTAMYLCATSRWEGDSPLHFGNGTRLTVT.